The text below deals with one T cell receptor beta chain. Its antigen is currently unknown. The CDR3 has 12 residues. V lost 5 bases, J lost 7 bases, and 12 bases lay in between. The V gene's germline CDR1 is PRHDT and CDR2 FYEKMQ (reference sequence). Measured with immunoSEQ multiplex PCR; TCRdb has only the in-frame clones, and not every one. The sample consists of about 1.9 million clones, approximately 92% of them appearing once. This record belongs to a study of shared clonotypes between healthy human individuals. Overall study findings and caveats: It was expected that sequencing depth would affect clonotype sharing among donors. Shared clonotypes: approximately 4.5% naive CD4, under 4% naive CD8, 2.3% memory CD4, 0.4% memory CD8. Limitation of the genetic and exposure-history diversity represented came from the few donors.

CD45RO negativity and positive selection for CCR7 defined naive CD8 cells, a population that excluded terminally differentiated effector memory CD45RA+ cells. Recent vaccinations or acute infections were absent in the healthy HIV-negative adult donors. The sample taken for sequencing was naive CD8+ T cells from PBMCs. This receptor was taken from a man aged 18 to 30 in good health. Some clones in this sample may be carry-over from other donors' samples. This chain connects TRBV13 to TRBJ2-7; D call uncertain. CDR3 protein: CASSASKLEQYF. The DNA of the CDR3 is TGTGCCAGCAGCGCAAGCAAATTGGAGCAGTACTTC. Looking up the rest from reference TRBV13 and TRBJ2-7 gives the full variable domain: AAGVIQSPRHLIKEKRETATLKCYPIPRHDTVYWYQQGPGQDPQFLISFYEKMQSDKGSIPDRFSAQQFSDYHSELNMSSLELGDSALYFCASSASKLEQYFGPGTRLTVT.